These 16 T cell receptor beta chains were all obtained from the same sample, sequenced in a study of shared clonotypes between healthy human individuals. TCRdb's table, derived via immunoSEQ multiplex PCR, lists solely in-frame clones and lacks some. The sample holds more than 1,200,000 clones, about 98.5% seen once. The source material was naive CD4+ T cells sorted from blood. Subset meaning: CD45RA+ positively selected. Source of these receptors: a man aged 30-40 years in good health.

This clone occurred once. The V gene is TRBV5-1, the J gene TRBJ2-1, with 8 bases identical to TRBD2. The CDR3 consists of 15 residues. Germline V lookup: CDR1 SGHRS, CDR2 YFSETQ. J lost 11 bases, V lost 0 bases, and 10 bases had no gene match. The CDR3 reads CASSLGGLAGGKQFF. Here the CDR3 DNA reads TGCGCCAGCAGCTTGGGAGGCCTAGCGGGTGGGAAGCAGTTCTTC.

In regard to this clone: Other DNA sequences of this sample code for an identical CDR3. The V and J genes are TRBV10-3 and TRBJ2-3, with 7 bases matching TRBD2. With 6 bases clipped from V and 1 base from J, the junction kept 1 base outside the gene matches. The CDR3 is 13 amino acids. The germline V gene has CDR1 ENHRY and CDR2 SYGVKD. The CDR3 loop is CAISREGTDTQYF. CDR3 in DNA: TGTGCCATCAGCCGGGAGGGCACAGATACGCAGTATTTT.

Only one count was recorded for this clone. The chain joins TRBV2 to TRBJ1-5, with a possible D match to TRBD1 (6 bases). Germline CDR1 and CDR2: SNHLY and FYNNEI. The CDR3 covers 14 residues. V was clipped by 11 bases and J by 0 bases, with 14 bases between them. CDR3 loop: CASEGGGSNQPQHF. DNA for the CDR3: TGTGCCTCCGAGGGGGGTGGTAGCAATCAGCCCCAGCATTTT.

The gene calls are TRBV9 and TRBJ2-1; no clear D. Germline V CDR1 and CDR2: SGDLS, YYNGEE. CDR3 length equals 13 residues. V was pared by 2 bases and J by 7 bases, with 10 bases between. The CDR3 region is CASSVSKENEQFF. The CDR3 coding sequence is TGTGCCAGCAGCGTCTCTAAAGAGAATGAGCAGTTCTTC.

This chain links TRBV14 with TRBJ2-1; 10 bases agree with TRBD2. CDR1 is SGHDN and CDR2 is FVKESK in the germline V gene. This CDR3 region has 14 residues. Losses at the gene ends were 4 bases for V and 6 bases for J; bases not matched to a gene: 3. CDR3 coding DNA: TGTGCCAGCAGCCGGACTAGCGGACTCAATGAGCAGTTCTTC. Translating it yields CASSRTSGLNEQFF.

V gene TRBV4-1 combines with J gene TRBJ2-3; possibly TRBD2 for D (6 bases). Germline assignment: CDR1 MGHRA and CDR2 YSYEKL. The CDR3 runs 16 residues. Deletions cut 4 bases from V and 2 bases from J, with 16 bases between. In nucleotides, the CDR3 is TGCGCCAGCAGCCCGACGGGAGTAGCGGACACAGATACGCAGTATTTT. This sequence encodes CASSPTGVADTDTQYF.

The chain couples TRBV7-2 to TRBJ2-5, with TRBD1 matching over 9 bases. V shed 4 bases, J shed 9 bases, and the junction held 9 bases outside the gene matches. Germline CDR1 and CDR2: SGHTA and FQGNSA. The CDR3 loop spans 14 amino acids. CDR3 nucleotides: TGTGCCAGCAGCTCAAGGGACAGGGCGACTCCCCAGTACTTC. Protein sequence: CASSSRDRATPQYF.

This chain connects TRBV29-1 to TRBJ2-1; 8 bases agree with TRBD1. CDR1 SQVTM and CDR2 ANQGSEA come from the germline V gene. Losses at the gene ends were 6 bases for V and 8 bases for J; bases not matched to a gene: 6. The CDR3 runs 12 residues. CDR3 sequence: CSVETGVDEQFF. The CDR3 coding sequence is TGCAGCGTCGAGACAGGGGTGGATGAGCAGTTCTTC.

This chain joins TRBV9 and TRBJ2-2, with D possibly being TRBD1 (7 bases). Trimming left V 7 bases short and J 2 bases short, with 18 bases between. This CDR3 is 16 amino acids long. Germline V gives CDR1 SGDLS, CDR2 YYNGEE. CDR3 protein: CASSLRGDTNTGELFF. The CDR3, as DNA: TGTGCCAGCTCACTCAGGGGGGACACCAACACCGGGGAGCTGTTTTTT.

The rearrangement uses TRBV7-6 and TRBJ2-5, with TRBD2 matching over 13 bases. This CDR3 is built from 18 residues. Germline V lookup: CDR1 SGHVS, CDR2 FNYEAQ. J gave up 1 base and V 5 bases, and 10 bases lay outside the gene matches. CDR3 DNA: TGTGCCAGCAGCCCCGGGACTAGCGGGATTGGGGTCCAAGAGACCCAGTACTTC. Its translation: CASSPGTSGIGVQETQYF. Full variable domain (remainder filled in from reference TRBV7-6 and TRBJ2-5): GAGVSQSPRYKVTKRGQDVALRCDPISGHVSLYWYRQALGQGPEFLTYFNYEAQQDKSGLPNDRFSAERPEGSISTLTIQRTEQRDSAMYRCASSPGTSGIGVQETQYFGPGTRLLVL.

The J gene is TRBJ2-6, the V gene TRBV23-1; the D gene could be TRBD1 or TRBD2 (5 bases each). TRBV23-1 is classed as an ORF, of uncertain function. This CDR3 comprises 17 residues. Trimming left V 3 bases short and J 0 bases short, with 12 bases between. The CDR3 protein is CASSHPGADSGANVLTF. The CDR3 DNA sequence: TGCGCCAGCAGTCACCCCGGGGCCGACTCTGGGGCCAACGTCCTGACTTTC.

The V gene is TRBV5-4, the J gene TRBJ2-7, with D possibly called TRBD1 or TRBD2 (5 bases each). Trimming removed 3 bases at V and 7 bases at J, with 23 bases between. The CDR3 is made up of 16 amino acids. Germline CDR1 reads SGHNT; CDR2 reads YYREEE (reference sequence). The CDR3 nucleotides are TGTGCCAGCAGCTCGTCCGGGACGGGTGCTCTCGGGGAGCAGTACTTC. Its protein product is CASSSSGTGALGEQYF.

The genes are TRBV5-6 and TRBJ2-7; D ambiguous. Looked up from germline, CDR1 is SGHDT and CDR2 is YYEEEE. The CDR3 consists of 12 residues. V was cut by 4 bases and J by 6 bases, with 11 bases left in between. The CDR3 sequence is CASSPIGREQYF. DNA for the CDR3: TGTGCCAGCAGCCCGATAGGACGCGAGCAGTACTTC.

This sequence joins TRBV7-9 and TRBJ2-5, with TRBD1 matching 7 bases. Germline V gene data show CDR1 as SEHNR and CDR2 as FQNEAQ (reference sequence). Trimming cost V 4 bases and J 5 bases; bases outside gene matches: 7. The CDR3 loop spans 14 amino acids. The CDR3 is CASSSKGARETQYF. CDR3 nucleotides: TGTGCCAGCAGCTCGAAGGGGGCCCGGGAGACCCAGTACTTC.

The gene calls are TRBV7-8 and TRBJ2-3; maybe TRBD2 (5 bases). Germline V gene data show CDR1 as SGHVS and CDR2 as FQNEAQ. V lost 5 bases and J lost 7, with 19 bases in between. The CDR3 is made up of 15 amino acids. CDR3 region: CASSVTSGVRHTQYF. CDR3 DNA: TGTGCCAGCAGCGTTACTAGTGGGGTTCGGCATACGCAGTATTTT. Together with reference TRBV7-8 and TRBJ2-3, the CDR3 gives the full variable domain: GAGVSQSPRYKVAKRGQDVALRCDPISGHVSLFWYQQALGQGPEFLTYFQNEAQLDKSGLPSDRFFAERPEGSVSTLKIQRTQQEDSAVYLCASSVTSGVRHTQYFGPGTRLTVL.

The chain couples TRBV5-1 to TRBJ1-2, with D tentatively TRBD1 (5 bases). V was pared by 1 base and J by 4 bases, with 17 bases between. There are 16 residues in the CDR3. Germline-derived CDR1 and CDR2 are SGHRS and YFSETQ. The CDR3 is CASSLPNRGVSYGYTF. The CDR3 nucleotides read TGCGCCAGCAGCTTGCCAAACCGGGGGGTATCCTATGGCTACACCTTC. Looking up the rest from reference TRBV5-1 and TRBJ1-2 gives the full variable domain: KAGVTQTPRYLIKTRGQQVTLSCSPISGHRSVSWYQQTPGQGLQFLFEYFSETQRNKGNFPGRFSGRQFSNSRSEMNVSTLELGDSALYLCASSLPNRGVSYGYTFGSGTRLTVV.